This T cell receptor (beta chain) was obtained from a study of beta chain features in type 1 diabetes. Study details: Cells sorted and examined across all samples totaled more than 90,000,000.

Germline CDR1 is SGHDT and CDR2 is YYEEEE. Trimming removed 7 bases from V and 8 bases from J, with 10 bases in between. The CDR3 consists of 11 residues. Points from the study as a whole: Across all four CD4+ subsets, people with type 1 diabetes showed modestly shorter TCRB CDR3s. A potential influence of HLA type upon TCRB rearrangement remained unresolved herein. Highly expressing activated T cells could be over-counted with a cDNA template.

Since all of the isolated RNA was reverse transcribed, expressed TCRB transcripts were what got sequenced. TCRdb's table, derived via immunoSEQ multiplex PCR, lists solely in-frame clones and lacks some. The sample carries about 700,000 clones, around 15% recorded once. Donors underwent one heparinised blood draw, around 120 mL on average. With regard to this clone: Its antigen is undetermined.

The sample comprised naive CD4+ T cells from blood. The clonotype comes from a man aged 18 to 29 with type 1 diabetes. The chain is built from TRBV5-6 and TRBJ2-4; D unclear. In DNA, the CDR3 is TGTGCCAGCGGAACTGAGGACATTCAGTACTTC. Protein sequence: CASGTEDIQYF.